Listed below are T cell receptor beta chains from one sample, sequenced in a study of T cells in localized non-small cell lung cancer. Profiling relied on immunoSEQ multiplex PCR, and the TCRdb table lists in-frame clones only, not all of them. The sample lists just under 80,000 clones, more than 70% occurring once. This specimen was peripheral blood, taken before any cancer treatment. These receptors were taken from a female donor aged 60 or older with stage I lung adenocarcinoma. Each CDR3 is given with its conserved first and last residue. The D gene is left open where the match is weak. Part of the rows lack a size; the others show once, few, many or a class for expanded clones.

TGTGCCAGCAGCCCCTCAGGATCCCCCTACGAGCAGTACTTC	CASSPSGSPYEQYF	-	TRBV7-3	TRBJ2-7	-
TGTGCCAGCAGCGACAGTTTAAAAGCTTTCTTT	CASSDSLKAFF	-	TRBV6-6	TRBJ1-1	-
TGTGCCAGCAGCTTGGTAGGGGATGGACTCCCGTCCTCCACAGATACGCAGTATTTT	CASSLVGDGLPSSTDTQYF	-	TRBV11-2	TRBJ2-3	-
TGTGCCAGCAGCTTAGTTCGGGGACTCTCTGGGGCCAACGTCCTGACTTTC	CASSLVRGLSGANVLTF	-	TRBV7-6	TRBJ2-6	once
TGTGCCAGCAGTCTACTAGTGAGCTCCTACGAGCAGTACTTC	CASSLLVSSYEQYF	-	TRBV6-1	TRBJ2-7	-
TGTGCCAGCAGCTTAGGCAGCCGGATAGGGCCCCAGCATTTT	CASSLGSRIGPQHF	-	TRBV5-6	TRBJ1-5	-
TGTGCCAGCAGCTTAGAAGGGGGCTCTGGAAACACCATATATTTT	CASSLEGGSGNTIYF	-	TRBV7-2	TRBJ1-3	-
TGTGCCAGCAGCCCCCAAAGTACAGGAGGAAACACCATATATTTT	CASSPQSTGGNTIYF	-	TRBV11-2	TRBJ1-3	-
TGTGCCAGCAGTGACAGGCGGCAGGGGTTTGGCTACACCTTC	CASSDRRQGFGYTF	-	TRBV2	TRBJ1-2	medium-sized
TGTGCCAGTGGGCGCGACTCCTACGAGCAGTACTTC	CASGRDSYEQYF	-	TRBV19	TRBJ2-7	-
TGTGCCAGCAGTTACGATGACGGGGCCTACGAGCAGTACTTC	CASSYDDGAYEQYF	-	TRBV6-5	TRBJ2-7	-
TGTGCCAGCAGCTTAAAGGGCACTGAAGCTTTCTTT	CASSLKGTEAFF	-	TRBV7-9	TRBJ1-1	-
TGTGCCAGCAGTCTCCGGGACCTTCGTTTTAATGAAAAACTGTTTTTT	CASSLRDLRFNEKLFF	-	TRBV27	TRBJ1-4	-
TGTGCCTGGAGTAGACAGGAACTTCGGTATGGCTACACCTTC	CAWSRQELRYGYTF	-	TRBV30	TRBJ1-2	once
TGTGCCAGCAGCTTAGGAGCTGGGGGTACCTACGAGCAGTACTTC	CASSLGAGGTYEQYF	-	TRBV7-2	TRBJ2-7	-
TGTGCCAGCAGCTTAAGGGCGGGGGGGAGCTCCTACAATGAGCAGTTCTTC	CASSLRAGGSSYNEQFF	TRBD2	TRBV7-9	TRBJ2-1	-
TGCGCCAGCAGCCAAGATTATGAAAAACTGTTTTTT	CASSQDYEKLFF	-	TRBV4-1	TRBJ1-4	-
TGCGCCAGCAGCTTGGAGGGGGCTAACACTGAAGCTTTCTTT	CASSLEGANTEAFF	TRBD1	TRBV5-1	TRBJ1-1	few
TGTGCCAGCAGCGTGGGACAGGGATATGGCTACACCTTC	CASSVGQGYGYTF	TRBD1	TRBV2	TRBJ1-2	-
TGTGCCAGCAGCTCCACGAGGCCTCTCTCTGGAAACACCATATATTTT	CASSSTRPLSGNTIYF	-	TRBV7-9	TRBJ1-3	-
TGTGCCAGCAGCCAAGTTCGGGCAGGTTACGAGCAGTACTTC	CASSQVRAGYEQYF	-	TRBV14	TRBJ2-7	-
TGTGCCAGTAGTATAGGACTAGCGCTCGATGAGCAGTTCTTC	CASSIGLALDEQFF	TRBD2	TRBV19	TRBJ2-1	-
TGTGCCAGCAGTTCCCTTGGCGGGGCTAGCACAGATACGCAGTATTTT	CASSSLGGASTDTQYF	-	TRBV6-5	TRBJ2-3	-
TGTGCCAGCAGACCCCAGAGCGTGGGTGAGCAGTTCTTC	CASRPQSVGEQFF	-	TRBV6-1	TRBJ2-1	-
TGTGCCAGCAGTGGAACAGACAACTACGAGCAGTACTTC	CASSGTDNYEQYF	-	TRBV6-5	TRBJ2-7	-
TGTGCCCCAAACCCCCGGGCGGGGGACTCCTACGAGCAGTACTTC	CAPNPRAGDSYEQYF	TRBD2	TRBV7-9	TRBJ2-7	-
TGCAGCGTCCTCTCCGGGACAGCGAACACTGAAGCTTTCTTT	CSVLSGTANTEAFF	TRBD1	TRBV29-1	TRBJ1-1	few
TGTGCCAGTACGGCTGGGACAGGAGGCAATCAGCCCCAGCATTTT	CASTAGTGGNQPQHF	TRBD1	TRBV19	TRBJ1-5	-
TGTGCCTGGAAGGGGATGAACACTGAAGCTTTCTTT	CAWKGMNTEAFF	-	TRBV30	TRBJ1-1	few
TGTGCCAGCAGCGTAGCTGGTGGAAACACCATATATTTT	CASSVAGGNTIYF	-	TRBV9	TRBJ1-3	-
TGTGCCAGCAGCCCTGGGGCGGGAAATAATTCACCCCTCCACTTT	CASSPGAGNNSPLHF	-	TRBV7-8	TRBJ1-6	-
TGTGCCAGCAGCGAGTCGGGACAGCCATCCTATGGCTACACCTTC	CASSESGQPSYGYTF	TRBD1	TRBV9	TRBJ1-2	-
TGTGCCATTCGGGTCAGGGTAAATACGCAGTATTTT	CAIRVRVNTQYF	-	TRBV21-1	TRBJ2-3	-
TGTGCCAGTAGCAGCTCCCGGGACAGGGACGAAGCTTTCTTT	CASSSSRDRDEAFF	TRBD1	TRBV19	TRBJ1-1	-
TGTGCCAGCAGCCTCACGGGGGGATTAAACTATGGCTACACCTTC	CASSLTGGLNYGYTF	-	TRBV7-9	TRBJ1-2	once
TGTGCCAGCTCCCAGGGGGCGAGCAATGAGCAGTTCTTC	CASSQGASNEQFF	TRBD1	TRBV11-3	TRBJ2-1	once
TGTGCCAGCAGCTGGGATCGGCGGGCGGGGGACCAGCCGAACACCGGGGAGCTGTTTTTT	CASSWDRRAGDQPNTGELFF	TRBD2	TRBV5-4	TRBJ2-2	-
TGTGCCAGTAGTATAGTAACTAGCGGGGCCACAGATACGCAGTATTTT	CASSIVTSGATDTQYF	TRBD2	TRBV19	TRBJ2-3	-
TGCGCCAGCAGCGAACGGGCCCGCCAGACGGATACGCAGTATTTT	CASSERARQTDTQYF	-	TRBV4-3	TRBJ2-3	-
TGTGCCTGGAAACAGAAGAGGACAGACACCGGGGGAAAACTGTTTTTT	CAWKQKRTDTGGKLFF	-	TRBV30	TRBJ1-4	few
TGTGCCAGTAGCCCTGGGGGGCGAGACTATGGCTACACCTTC	CASSPGGRDYGYTF	-	TRBV19	TRBJ1-2	-
TGTGCCAGCAGCTCGCCAGCCGGACCAGACTTCTACGAGCAGTACTTC	CASSSPAGPDFYEQYF	-	TRBV7-2	TRBJ2-7	-
TGTGCCAGCAGCTTTAAAGTAGCGGGAGTTTACGAGCAGTACTTC	CASSFKVAGVYEQYF	TRBD2	TRBV11-2	TRBJ2-7	-
TGTGCCAGCAGCTTAGGCCTACCGGGACAGGGGGCCTCCTATAATTCACCCCTCCACTTT	CASSLGLPGQGASYNSPLHF	TRBD1	TRBV13	TRBJ1-6	-
TGTGCCAGCAGGTTGACTAGTTTTGAGCAGTTCTTC	CASRLTSFEQFF	-	TRBV27	TRBJ2-1	-
TGTGCCAGTAGTATAGTCCTGGGCAGCAATCAGCCCCAGCATTTT	CASSIVLGSNQPQHF	-	TRBV19	TRBJ1-5	-
TGTGAGCGGCAGGGGGAGACCCAGTACTTC	CERQGETQYF	-	TRBV19	TRBJ2-5	-
TGTGCCAGCAGCTCTGCCCGGGGATCTGGGGCCAACGTCCTGACTTTC	CASSSARGSGANVLTF	-	TRBV7-3	TRBJ2-6	-
TGTGCCAGCTCACCACCGTCGGACCGAGCCTCGGGTGAGCAGTACTTC	CASSPPSDRASGEQYF	-	TRBV18	TRBJ2-7	once
TGCGCCAGCAGCCTGCTGGAGGGCGGGTACGAGCAGTACTTC	CASSLLEGGYEQYF	-	TRBV5-1	TRBJ2-7	-
TGTGCCAGCAGCTTGGGAGCAGATACGCAGTATTTT	CASSLGADTQYF	-	TRBV7-2	TRBJ2-3	-